These 30 T cell receptor beta chains were all obtained from the same sample, sequenced in a study of cytomegalovirus exposure and HLA in healthy donors. PCR was performed using 60 Vbeta and 13 Jbeta primers. Repertoires were generated with immunoSEQ multiplex PCR, while TCRdb's copy carries only in-frame clones and drops some. The sample consists of about 130,000 clones, roughly 85% of them appearing once. Sequenced sample: PBMCs. The receptors here all came from a boy aged 10-17 years in good health and CMV-seronegative.

This clone was detected a few times. J is TRBJ2-5 and V is TRBV7-6; 7 bases line up with TRBD2. This CDR3 comprises 14 residues. The V segment lost 5 bases and the J segment 1 base; nucleotides outside the gene matches: 4. Germline V lookup: CDR1 SGHVS, CDR2 FNYEAQ. The CDR3 protein is CASSALASQETQYF. The CDR3 DNA sequence: TGTGCCAGCAGCGCACTAGCGTCCCAAGAGACCCAGTACTTC.

The chain carries TRBV4-1 and TRBJ2-7; TRBD1 agrees at 7 bases. The CDR3 is made up of 15 amino acids. Germline lookup yields CDR1 MGHRA and CDR2 YSYEKL. After removal of 0 bases from V and 5 bases from J, the junction contained 7 bases not matched to a gene. CDR3 amino acids: CASSQDPGQRNEQYF. The CDR3 DNA is TGCGCCAGCAGCCAAGATCCGGGACAGAGAAACGAGCAGTACTTC.

This CDR3 reads CASSFGFTGELFF. CDR3 DNA sequence: TGTGCCAGCAGCTTCGGGTTTACCGGGGAGCTGTTTTTT. The rearrangement links TRBV11-2 to TRBJ2-2; no reliable D call. V lost 3 bases and J lost 5, with 7 bases in between. Germline V gene sequence: CDR1 SGHAT, CDR2 FQNNGV. This CDR3 is built from 13 residues.

This clone was detected a few times. The CDR3 DNA reads as TGTGCCTGGAGGCGACTAGCGGATGACTACAATGAGCAGTTCTTC. Translating it yields CAWRRLADDYNEQFF. The rearrangement joins TRBV30 to TRBJ2-1; 9 bases fit TRBD2. The junction had 6 bases not matched to a gene; V was cut back by 3 bases and J by 3 bases. Germline lookup yields CDR1 GTSNPN and CDR2 SVGIG (reference sequence). This CDR3 spans 15 amino acids.

The chain recombines TRBV2 with TRBJ1-5; TRBD1 matches 9 bases. CDR1 is SNHLY, CDR2 FYNNEI, per germline. J gave up 7 bases and V 2 bases, and 9 bases lay outside the gene matches. The CDR3 is 16 amino acids. DNA of the CDR3: TGTGCCAGCAGTGAACTCGGACAGGGGCAGAGGCAGCCCCAGCATTTT. Amino acid sequence: CASSELGQGQRQPQHF.

The chain has TRBV2 and TRBJ2-1; D possibly corresponds to TRBD2 (6 bases). There are 13 residues in the CDR3. Between the trimmed V and J ends, which lost 8 bases and 6 bases, there was a span of 14 bases. In germline, CDR1 is SNHLY, CDR2 FYNNEI. This chain's CDR3 is CASRQLAPNEQFF. The DNA of the CDR3 is TGTGCCAGCCGGCAACTAGCCCCCAATGAGCAGTTCTTC.

This chain uses TRBV6-5 with TRBJ2-7, with TRBD1 identical over 10 bases. Germline assignment: CDR1 MNHEY and CDR2 SVGAGI. V was pared by 2 bases and J by 5 bases, with 6 bases of the junction left unmatched. This CDR3 spans 15 amino acids. The CDR3 loop reads CASSYQGQGKDEQYF. CDR3 coding DNA: TGTGCCAGCAGTTACCAGGGACAGGGGAAGGACGAGCAGTACTTC.

The chain joins TRBV30 to TRBJ2-3; 8 nucleotides match TRBD2. J was trimmed by 4 bases and V by 3 bases; bases with no gene match: 9. Germline CDR1 reads GTSNPN; CDR2 reads SVGIG (reference sequence). The length of the CDR3 is 15 residues. CDR3 sequence reads: CAWSDGTRGSDTQYF. DNA for the CDR3: TGTGCCTGGAGCGACGGGACTAGGGGGTCAGATACGCAGTATTTT.

The rearrangement joins TRBV7-3 to TRBJ2-1, with 9 bases identical to TRBD1. V dropped 4 bases and J dropped 7; count of bases not matched to a gene: 17. Germline V gene lookup returns CDR1 SGHTA and CDR2 FQGTGA. This CDR3 region has 18 residues. CDR3 nucleotide sequence: TGTGCCAGCAGCTCACCCCGTTCACCGGGACAGGGTAGGAATGAGCAGTTCTTC. This codes for CASSSPRSPGQGRNEQFF.

This sequence joins TRBV5-4 and TRBJ1-2, with 8 bases lining up with TRBD1. CDR1 and CDR2 from the germline V gene are SGHNT and YYREEE (reference sequence). The CDR3 runs to 14 residues. V dropped 4 bases and J dropped 6; count of bases not matched to a gene: 8. DNA for the CDR3: TGTGCCAGCAGCCCAGGGGGCCCTCTCAATGGCTACACCTTC. Translated, it gives CASSPGGPLNGYTF.

This rearrangement joins TRBV5-1 to TRBJ2-1; TRBD2 matches at 13 bases. V lost 4 bases and J lost 5; bases outside the gene matches: 6. This CDR3 has 16 amino acids. Germline V lookup: CDR1 SGHRS, CDR2 YFSETQ. CDR3: CASSREGLAGDNEQFF. In DNA, the CDR3 is TGCGCCAGCAGCAGGGAAGGACTAGCGGGGGACAATGAGCAGTTCTTC.

This clone has a handful of counts. V is TRBV5-6 and J is TRBJ1-2; 8 positions agree with TRBD1. The length of the CDR3 is 15 residues. Germline trimming cut 4 bases from V and 3 bases from J; bases unmatched to any gene: 8. Per germline, CDR1 SGHDT and CDR2 YYEEEE. This CDR3 reads CASSPTPTGDYGYTF. The CDR3 DNA follows: TGTGCCAGCAGCCCAACCCCGACAGGGGACTATGGCTACACCTTC. Together with reference TRBV5-6 and TRBJ1-2, the CDR3 gives the full variable domain: DAGVTQSPTHLIKTRGQQVTLRCSPKSGHDTVSWYQQALGQGPQFIFQYYEEEERQRGNFPDRFSGHQFPNYSSELNVNALLLGDSALYLCASSPTPTGDYGYTFGSGTRLTVV.

CDR3 sequence: CASSHRLYTEAFF. CDR3 DNA: TGTGCCAGCAGTCACAGGCTCTACACTGAAGCTTTCTTT. V gene TRBV9 combines with J gene TRBJ1-1; tentative D call: TRBD1 (5 bases). V was cut by 5 bases and J by 3 bases, with 11 bases left in between. Per the germline V gene, CDR1 is SGDLS and CDR2 is YYNGEE. This CDR3 is built from 13 residues.

The chain has TRBV30 and TRBJ2-7, with 7 bases aligning to TRBD1. The V segment lost 5 bases and the J segment 7 bases; nucleotides outside the gene matches: 2. The germline V gene has CDR1 GTSNPN and CDR2 SVGIG (reference sequence). The CDR3 is 10 amino acids. The CDR3, as DNA: TGTGCCTGGGGGGACAGTGAGCAGTACTTC. This translates into CAWGDSEQYF. The complete variable domain, with remaining parts taken from reference TRBV30 and TRBJ2-7, reads SQTIHQWPATLVQPVGSPLSLECTVEGTSNPNLYWYRQAAGRGLQLLFYSVGIGQISSEVPQNLSASRPQDRQFILSSKKLLLSDSGFYLCAWGDSEQYFGPGTRLTVT.

V gene TRBV5-4 combines with J gene TRBJ2-1, with 8 bases fitting TRBD2. From germline, CDR1 is SGHNT and CDR2 YYREEE (reference sequence). With 4 bases clipped from V and 5 bases from J, the junction kept 8 bases outside the gene matches. The CDR3 is 15 amino acids. The CDR3 loop reads CASSRGGAGDNEQFF. CDR3 DNA sequence: TGTGCCAGCAGCCGGGGGGGCGCGGGAGACAATGAGCAGTTCTTC.

This clone was counted a single time. The chain links TRBV30 to TRBJ1-2; D uncertain. Germline V gene sequence: CDR1 GTSNPN, CDR2 SVGIG (reference sequence). This CDR3 has 10 residues. Trimming left V 5 bases short and J 8 bases short, with 9 bases between. In DNA, the CDR3 is TGTGCCTGGGCCTCCGGGGGCTACACCTTC. It encodes CAWASGGYTF.

This chain links TRBV4-1 with TRBJ2-7; 11 bases are a match to TRBD2. Germline CDR1 reads MGHRA; CDR2 reads YSYEKL. The CDR3 length is 17 residues. With 6 bases clipped from V and 0 bases from J, the junction kept 10 bases outside the gene matches. The CDR3 DNA reads TGCGCCAGCAGACAGTTTCCCGGGACTAGCGGCTCCTACGAGCAGTACTTC. Encoded protein: CASRQFPGTSGSYEQYF.

This clone was seen only a few times. This sequence joins TRBV10-3 and TRBJ2-1; TRBD2 aligns across 8 bases. The CDR3 sequence is 15 residues long. CDR1 is ENHRY, CDR2 SYGVKD, per germline. V was clipped by 1 base and J by 8 bases; unmatched bases: 7. CDR3 DNA sequence: TGTGCCATCAGTGAGTGGGACGGGAGGGCGGATGAGCAGTTCTTC. Translating it yields CAISEWDGRADEQFF.

The V and J genes are TRBV28 and TRBJ1-2; a weak D match, TRBD1 (6 bases). V dropped 6 bases and J dropped 6 bases, with 17 bases sitting between them. This CDR3 is built from 14 residues. Germline CDR1 reads MDHEN; CDR2 reads SYDVKM. CDR3 amino acids: CASSQRGGTDGYTF. The CDR3 DNA reads as TGTGCCAGCAGCCAAAGGGGGGGTACGGATGGCTACACCTTC.

The chain links TRBV4-1 to TRBJ2-7; TRBD2 is a possible D gene (6 bases). With 5 bases removed from V and 0 bases from J, the gap between germline ends came to 11 bases. The CDR3 has 14 residues. Germline CDR1 reads MGHRA; CDR2 reads YSYEKL. The CDR3: CASSYSGSSYEQYF. The CDR3 DNA reads as TGCGCCAGCAGCTATAGCGGAAGCTCCTACGAGCAGTACTTC.

V and J are TRBV5-1 and TRBJ2-1; D may be TRBD2 (6 bases). This CDR3 has 14 residues. The V end was cut by 3 bases, the J end by 12 bases, with 19 bases between. CDR1 is SGHRS and CDR2 is YFSETQ in the germline V gene. The CDR3 region is CASSSSLGGVGQFF. The CDR3 nucleotides are TGCGCCAGCAGCTCCTCTTTGGGGGGAGTTGGGCAGTTCTTC.

This clone was counted between two and nine times. For the CDR3, the DNA is TGTGCCAGCAGCTCCCGGGCAGGGCCCTTGAACGAGCAGTACTTC. This gives the protein CASSSRAGPLNEQYF. This chain links TRBV7-9 with TRBJ2-7; the D gene is possibly TRBD1 (5 bases). Deletions cut 4 bases from V and 5 bases from J, with 18 bases between. This CDR3 comprises 15 residues. The V gene's germline CDR1 is SEHNR and CDR2 FQNEAQ (reference sequence).

The genes are TRBV6-1 and TRBJ2-1; 7 bases map to TRBD2. Germline V gene sequence: CDR1 MNHNS, CDR2 SASEGT. CDR3 length: 14 amino acids. The junction had 5 bases not matched to a gene; V was cut back by 7 bases and J by 2 bases. CDR3: CASNGLVTYNEQFF. CDR3 in DNA: TGTGCCAGCAATGGACTAGTCACCTACAATGAGCAGTTCTTC.

V and J are TRBV9 and TRBJ2-7; TRBD2 aligns across 15 bases. Germline trimming cut 3 bases from V and 6 bases from J; bases unmatched to any gene: 10. This CDR3 is built from 17 residues. The germline V gene encodes CDR1 SGDLS and CDR2 YYNGEE. CDR3 sequence reads: CASSAGPRTSGGVEQYF. CDR3 sequence (DNA): TGTGCCAGCAGCGCTGGACCAAGGACTAGCGGGGGGGTCGAGCAGTACTTC.

The rearrangement uses TRBV9 and TRBJ1-1; tentative D call: TRBD1 (5 bases). The V end lost 0 bases, the J end lost 6 bases, and 12 bases lay between the germline ends. This CDR3 region has 14 residues. CDR1 and CDR2 from the germline V gene are SGDLS and YYNGEE. Here the CDR3 DNA reads TGTGCCAGCAGCGTAGGGGAGGTGGGGGCTGAAGCTTTCTTT. Its translation is CASSVGEVGAEAFF.

The chain joins TRBV30 to TRBJ1-2; a weak D match, TRBD1 (6 bases). The length of the CDR3 is 16 residues. V was clipped by 3 bases and J by 0 bases, with 17 bases between them. From germline, CDR1 is GTSNPN and CDR2 SVGIG (reference sequence). CDR3 residues: CAWSRLRDTSNYGYTF. The CDR3 nucleotides are TGTGCCTGGAGCAGACTCCGGGACACTTCTAACTATGGCTACACCTTC.

The J gene is TRBJ2-2, the V gene TRBV9; a possible D gene is TRBD2 (5 bases). CDR1 SGDLS and CDR2 YYNGEE come from the germline V gene. The CDR3 covers 17 residues. The ends were cut back, 0 bases at V and 1 base at J, with 13 bases in the middle. The CDR3 sequence: CASSVDLASRNTGELFF. In DNA, the CDR3 is TGTGCCAGCAGCGTAGACTTGGCTAGCAGGAACACCGGGGAGCTGTTTTTT.

This clone was picked up one time. This sequence joins TRBV27 and TRBJ2-7, with TRBD2 matching 8 bases. The germline CDR1 and CDR2 sequences are MNHEY and SMNVEV (reference sequence). V was pared by 2 bases and J by 2 bases, with 5 bases of the junction left unmatched. The CDR3 contains 15 residues. Written as DNA, the CDR3 is TGTGCCAGCAGTTTAGCGGGACTAGACACCTACGAGCAGTACTTC. Translated: CASSLAGLDTYEQYF.

The chain couples TRBV25-1 to TRBJ2-7; possible D gene TRBD2, 6 bases. The CDR3 loop spans 10 amino acids. CDR1 and CDR2 from the germline V gene are MGHDK and SYGVNS. Trimming removed 3 bases at V and 9 bases at J, with 6 bases between. The CDR3 spells CASSEGGQYF. Here the CDR3 DNA reads TGTGCCAGCAGTGAGGGAGGGCAGTACTTC.

This sequence joins TRBV6-5 and TRBJ2-5; D perhaps matches TRBD1 (6 bases). Germline V gene lookup returns CDR1 MNHEY and CDR2 SVGAGI. V lost 6 bases and J lost 4, with 15 bases in between. This CDR3 has 14 amino acids. The CDR3 sequence: CASRRDTSRETQYF. CDR3 nucleotides: TGTGCCAGCAGAAGGGACACCTCACGAGAGACCCAGTACTTC.